This T cell receptor beta chain emerged from a study of T cells in Graves' hyperthyroidism and ophthalmopathy. Disease duration under 2 months; hyperthyroidism patients were aged 18 to 65. Not enrolled were patients with uncontrolled infection, other autoimmune disease, pregnancy or lactation. Clinical symptoms, serum thyroxine and TRAb, thyroid ultrasound and orbital computed tomography were used for the diagnoses. As regards this clonotype: The target antigen is unknown.

Study conclusions and caveats: Clonotypes that were expanded in thyroid above 0.001 mostly appeared in blood too.

Researchers took RNA transcripts and amplified the TCR beta CDR3 regions from them. First-round RT-PCR targeting the TCR CDR3 was performed with the HTBI primer set. Each CDR3 protein is one row after TCRdb ran MiXCR on the multiplex PCR reads. The sample yields almost 600,000 distinct CDR3 sequences, about 43% seen once. The V end was cut by 5 bases, the J end by 0 bases, with 13 bases between. The V gene's germline CDR1 is MNHEY and CDR2 SMNVEV (reference sequence). This CDR3 has 16 residues. Material for sequencing was peripheral blood or thyroid tissue (not recorded which). The receptor comes from a woman between 18 and 29 years old with Graves' hyperthyroidism. This rearrangement joins TRBV27 to TRBJ1-4; no clear D. CDR3 sequence: CASSPQYASTNEKLFF. Here the CDR3 DNA reads TGTGCCAGCAGTCCTCAATACGCGTCAACTAATGAAAAACTGTTTTTT.